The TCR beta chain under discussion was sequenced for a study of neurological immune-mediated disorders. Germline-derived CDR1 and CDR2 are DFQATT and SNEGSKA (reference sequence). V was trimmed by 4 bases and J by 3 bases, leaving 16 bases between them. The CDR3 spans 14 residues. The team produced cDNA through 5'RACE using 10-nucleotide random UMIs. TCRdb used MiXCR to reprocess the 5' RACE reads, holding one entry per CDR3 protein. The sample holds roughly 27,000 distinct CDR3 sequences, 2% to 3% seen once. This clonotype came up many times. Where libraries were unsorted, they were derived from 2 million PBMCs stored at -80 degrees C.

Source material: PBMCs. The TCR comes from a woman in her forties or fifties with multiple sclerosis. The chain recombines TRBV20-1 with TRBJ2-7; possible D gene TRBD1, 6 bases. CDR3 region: CSAMAMKDSYEQYF. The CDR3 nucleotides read TGCAGTGCTATGGCAATGAAGGACAGCTACGAGCAGTACTTC.